The clone carrying this TCR beta chain was seen a few times. The antigen is unknown. Noted time point: pre-sensitization, week 0. Treatment here: therapeutic diphenylcyclopropenone sensitization with weekly scalp DPC. TCRdb ran MiXCR on the RACE reads and lists one entry per CDR3 protein. The sample holds fewer than 300,000 distinct CDR3 sequences, about 9.4% seen once. The entry originates in a study of human T cells and chemical hapten exposure. Study-level information: Patients, mostly women, had alopecia areata, alopecia totalis or alopecia universalis. The variation in per-sample TCR yields arose mainly from small differences in pooled library volumes.

Study-wide results and caveats: Those TCRs sitting above 1 in 1000 frequency stayed the same with DPC sensitization.

J lost 5 bases, V lost 6 bases, and 7 bases had no gene match. Germline V CDR1 and CDR2: ENHRY, SYGVKD. CDR3 size: 14 residues. The starting material was whole blood, obtained in connection with sensitization to the hapten diphenylcyclopropenone (DPC). The V and J genes are TRBV10-3 and TRBJ1-1; 9 nucleotides match TRBD1. The TCR sequence derives from a middle-aged woman with alopecia areata. Some clones in this sample may be carry-over from other donors' samples. For the CDR3, the DNA is TGTGCCATCAGAAGGGGACAGGGTGGGACTGAAGCTTTCTTT. Amino acid sequence: CAIRRGQGGTEAFF.